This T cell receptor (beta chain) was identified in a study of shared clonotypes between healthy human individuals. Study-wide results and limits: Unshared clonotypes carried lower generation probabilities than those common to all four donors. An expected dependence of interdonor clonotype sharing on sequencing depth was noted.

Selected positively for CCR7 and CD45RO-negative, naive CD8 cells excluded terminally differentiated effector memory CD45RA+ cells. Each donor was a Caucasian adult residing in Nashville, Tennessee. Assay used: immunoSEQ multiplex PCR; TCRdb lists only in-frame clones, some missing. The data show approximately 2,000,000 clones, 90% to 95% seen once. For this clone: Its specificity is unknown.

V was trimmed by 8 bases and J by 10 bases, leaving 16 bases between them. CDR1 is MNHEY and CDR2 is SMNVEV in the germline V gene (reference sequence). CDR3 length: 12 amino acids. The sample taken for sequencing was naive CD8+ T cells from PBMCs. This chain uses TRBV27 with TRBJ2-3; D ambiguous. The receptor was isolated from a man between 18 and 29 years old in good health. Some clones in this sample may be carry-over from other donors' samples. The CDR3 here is CASALNPPPQYF. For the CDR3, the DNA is TGTGCCAGCGCCTTAAACCCCCCCCCGCAGTATTTT.